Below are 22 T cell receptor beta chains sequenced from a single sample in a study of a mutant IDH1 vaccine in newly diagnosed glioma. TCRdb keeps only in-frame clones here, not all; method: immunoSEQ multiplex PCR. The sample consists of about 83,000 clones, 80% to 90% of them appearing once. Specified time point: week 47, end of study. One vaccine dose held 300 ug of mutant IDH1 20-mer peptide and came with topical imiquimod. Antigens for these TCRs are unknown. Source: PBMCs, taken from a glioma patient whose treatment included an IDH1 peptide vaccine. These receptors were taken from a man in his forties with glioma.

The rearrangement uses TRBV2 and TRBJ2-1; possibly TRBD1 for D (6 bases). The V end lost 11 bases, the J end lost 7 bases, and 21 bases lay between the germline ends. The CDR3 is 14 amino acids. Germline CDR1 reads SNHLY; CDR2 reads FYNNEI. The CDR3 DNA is TGTGCCGGCTCAGGGGATTGGGCTTCGAATGAGCAGTTCTTC. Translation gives CAGSGDWASNEQFF.

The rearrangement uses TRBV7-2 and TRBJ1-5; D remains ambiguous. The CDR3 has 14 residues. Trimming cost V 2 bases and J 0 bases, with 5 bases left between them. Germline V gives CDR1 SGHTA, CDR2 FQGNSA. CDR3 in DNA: TGTGCCAGCAGCTTATCCAGTAGCAATCAGCCCCAGCATTTT. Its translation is CASSLSSSNQPQHF.

The CDR3 here is CASSRGQGSSYNSPLHF. The CDR3 nucleotides read TGTGCCAGCAGCAGGGGACAGGGTAGCTCCTATAATTCACCCCTCCACTTT. The J gene is TRBJ1-6, the V gene TRBV5-6; 9 bases agree with TRBD1. Losses at the gene ends were 4 bases for V and 0 bases for J; bases not matched to a gene: 5. Looked up from germline, CDR1 is SGHDT and CDR2 is YYEEEE. The CDR3 extends over 17 amino acids.

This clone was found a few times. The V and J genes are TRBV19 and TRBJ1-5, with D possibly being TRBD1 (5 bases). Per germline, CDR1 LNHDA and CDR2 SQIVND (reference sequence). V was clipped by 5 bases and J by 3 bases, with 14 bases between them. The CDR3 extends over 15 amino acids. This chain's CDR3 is CASSAIGVFNQPQHF. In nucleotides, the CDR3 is TGTGCCAGTAGTGCCATAGGGGTGTTCAATCAGCCCCAGCATTTT.

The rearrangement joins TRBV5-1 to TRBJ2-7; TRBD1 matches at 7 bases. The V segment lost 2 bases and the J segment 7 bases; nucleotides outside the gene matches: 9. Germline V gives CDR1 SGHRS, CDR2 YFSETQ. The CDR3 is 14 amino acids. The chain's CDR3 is CASSLNPGGWEQYF. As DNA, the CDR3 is TGCGCCAGCAGCTTAAACCCAGGGGGTTGGGAGCAGTACTTC.

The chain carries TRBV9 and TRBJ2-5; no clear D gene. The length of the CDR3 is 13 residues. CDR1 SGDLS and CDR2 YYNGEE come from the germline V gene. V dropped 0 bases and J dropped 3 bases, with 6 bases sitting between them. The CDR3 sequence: CASSVGAKETQYF. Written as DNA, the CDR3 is TGTGCCAGCAGCGTAGGGGCCAAAGAGACCCAGTACTTC.

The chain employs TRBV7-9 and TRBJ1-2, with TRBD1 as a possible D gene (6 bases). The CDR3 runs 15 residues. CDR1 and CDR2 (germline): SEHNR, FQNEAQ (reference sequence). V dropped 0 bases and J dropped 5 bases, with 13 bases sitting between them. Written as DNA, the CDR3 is TGTGCCAGCAGCTTAGCGAGGGGGGAAATATATGGCTACACCTTC. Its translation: CASSLARGEIYGYTF.

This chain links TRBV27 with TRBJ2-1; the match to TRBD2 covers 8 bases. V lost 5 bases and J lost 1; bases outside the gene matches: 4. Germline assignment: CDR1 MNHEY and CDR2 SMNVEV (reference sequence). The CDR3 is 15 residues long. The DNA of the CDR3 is TGTGCCAGCAGTACCCCTAGCGGGTCCTACAATGAGCAGTTCTTC. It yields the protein CASSTPSGSYNEQFF.

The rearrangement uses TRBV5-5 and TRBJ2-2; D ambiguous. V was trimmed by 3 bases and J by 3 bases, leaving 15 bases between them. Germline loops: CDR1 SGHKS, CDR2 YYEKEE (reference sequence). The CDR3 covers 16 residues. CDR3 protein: CASSYYSQTHTGELFF. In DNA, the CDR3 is TGTGCCAGCAGCTATTACTCACAAACACACACCGGGGAGCTGTTTTTT.

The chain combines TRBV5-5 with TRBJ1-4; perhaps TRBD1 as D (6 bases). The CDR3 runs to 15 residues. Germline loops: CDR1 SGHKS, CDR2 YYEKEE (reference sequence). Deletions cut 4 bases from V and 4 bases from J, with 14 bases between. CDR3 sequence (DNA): TGTGCCAGCAGCCCTGGACAGTTAGATAATGAAAAACTGTTTTTT. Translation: CASSPGQLDNEKLFF.

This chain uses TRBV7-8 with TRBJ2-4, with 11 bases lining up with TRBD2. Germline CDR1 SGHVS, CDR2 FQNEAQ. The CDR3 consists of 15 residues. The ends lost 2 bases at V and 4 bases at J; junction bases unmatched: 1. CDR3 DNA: TGTGCCAGCAGCTTAACTAGCGGGAGTAAAAACATTCAGTACTTC. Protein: CASSLTSGSKNIQYF. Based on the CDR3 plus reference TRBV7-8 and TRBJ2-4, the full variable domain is GAGVSQSPRYKVAKRGQDVALRCDPISGHVSLFWYQQALGQGPEFLTYFQNEAQLDKSGLPSDRFFAERPEGSVSTLKIQRTQQEDSAVYLCASSLTSGSKNIQYFGAGTRLSVL.

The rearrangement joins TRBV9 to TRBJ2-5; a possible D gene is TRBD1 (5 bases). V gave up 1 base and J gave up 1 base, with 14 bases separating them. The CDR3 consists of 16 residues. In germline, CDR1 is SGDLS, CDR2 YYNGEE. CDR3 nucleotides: TGTGCCAGCAGCGTAAACAGCGACAGCCTCCAAGAGACCCAGTACTTC. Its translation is CASSVNSDSLQETQYF.

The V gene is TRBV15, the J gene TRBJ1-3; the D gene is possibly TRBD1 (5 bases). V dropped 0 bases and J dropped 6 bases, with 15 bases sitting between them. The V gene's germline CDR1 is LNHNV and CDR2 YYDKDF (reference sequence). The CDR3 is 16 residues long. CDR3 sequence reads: CATSRDKWTGENTIYF. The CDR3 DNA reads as TGTGCCACCAGCAGAGATAAATGGACGGGGGAAAACACCATATATTTT.

CDR3 nucleotide sequence: TGTGCCAGCAGTTACGATGGGAACACTGAAGCTTTCTTT. This translates into CASSYDGNTEAFF. The chain uses TRBV7-9 and TRBJ1-1; D gene ambiguous. The germline V gene has CDR1 SEHNR and CDR2 FQNEAQ (reference sequence). The CDR3 contains 13 residues. Trimming pared 6 bases from V and 1 base from J, leaving 9 bases between.

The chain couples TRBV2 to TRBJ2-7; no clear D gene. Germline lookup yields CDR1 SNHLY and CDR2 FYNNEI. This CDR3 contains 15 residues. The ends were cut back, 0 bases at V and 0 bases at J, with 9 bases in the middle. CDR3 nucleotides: TGTGCCAGCAGTGAAGCGGAGCAACCCTCCTACGAGCAGTACTTC. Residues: CASSEAEQPSYEQYF.

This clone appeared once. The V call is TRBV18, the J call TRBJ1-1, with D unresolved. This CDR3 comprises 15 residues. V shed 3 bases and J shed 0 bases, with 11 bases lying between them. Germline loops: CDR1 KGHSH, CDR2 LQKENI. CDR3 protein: CASSPATQMNTEAFF. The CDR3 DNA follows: TGTGCCAGCTCACCGGCCACGCAAATGAACACTGAAGCTTTCTTT.

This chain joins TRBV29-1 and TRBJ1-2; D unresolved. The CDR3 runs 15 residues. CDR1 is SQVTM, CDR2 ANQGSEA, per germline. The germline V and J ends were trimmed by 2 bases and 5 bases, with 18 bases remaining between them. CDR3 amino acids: CSVERGTTSGYGYTF. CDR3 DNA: TGCAGCGTTGAACGGGGTACTACGTCGGGGTATGGCTACACCTTC.

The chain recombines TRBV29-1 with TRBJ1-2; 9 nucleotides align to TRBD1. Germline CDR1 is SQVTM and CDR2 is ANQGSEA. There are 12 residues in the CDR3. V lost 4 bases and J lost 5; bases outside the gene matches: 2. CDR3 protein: CSVAGTGYGYTF. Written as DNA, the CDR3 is TGCAGCGTTGCCGGGACAGGGTATGGCTACACCTTC.

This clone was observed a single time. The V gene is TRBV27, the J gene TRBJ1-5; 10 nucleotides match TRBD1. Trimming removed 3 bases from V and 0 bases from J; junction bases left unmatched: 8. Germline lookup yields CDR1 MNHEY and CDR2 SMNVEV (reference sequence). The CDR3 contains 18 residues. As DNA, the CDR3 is TGTGCCAGCAGTTTGGAGGGACAGGGGCCGGATAGCAATCAGCCCCAGCATTTT. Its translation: CASSLEGQGPDSNQPQHF.

The CDR3 bases are TGTGCCAGCACCGCACATGGAGAACGGGTGGAGACCCAGTACTTC. It codes for CASTAHGERVETQYF. V and J are TRBV21-1 and TRBJ2-5; the tabulated D call, TRBD2, remains unverified against the DNA. TRBV21-1 is marked as a pseudogene. This CDR3 spans 15 amino acids.

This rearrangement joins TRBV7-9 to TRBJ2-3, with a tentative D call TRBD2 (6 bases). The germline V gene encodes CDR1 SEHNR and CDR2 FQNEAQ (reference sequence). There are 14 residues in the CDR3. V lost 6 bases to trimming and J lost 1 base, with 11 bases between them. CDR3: CASRDYAGTDTQYF. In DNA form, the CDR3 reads TGTGCCAGCAGGGACTACGCCGGCACAGATACGCAGTATTTT.

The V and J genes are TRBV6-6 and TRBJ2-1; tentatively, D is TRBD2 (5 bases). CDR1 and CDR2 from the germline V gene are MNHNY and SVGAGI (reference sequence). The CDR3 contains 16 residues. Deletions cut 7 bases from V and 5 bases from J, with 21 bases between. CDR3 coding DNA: TGTGCCAGCACCTCTAAAGTGGGAGCCGGCCACAATGAGCAGTTCTTC. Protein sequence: CASTSKVGAGHNEQFF.